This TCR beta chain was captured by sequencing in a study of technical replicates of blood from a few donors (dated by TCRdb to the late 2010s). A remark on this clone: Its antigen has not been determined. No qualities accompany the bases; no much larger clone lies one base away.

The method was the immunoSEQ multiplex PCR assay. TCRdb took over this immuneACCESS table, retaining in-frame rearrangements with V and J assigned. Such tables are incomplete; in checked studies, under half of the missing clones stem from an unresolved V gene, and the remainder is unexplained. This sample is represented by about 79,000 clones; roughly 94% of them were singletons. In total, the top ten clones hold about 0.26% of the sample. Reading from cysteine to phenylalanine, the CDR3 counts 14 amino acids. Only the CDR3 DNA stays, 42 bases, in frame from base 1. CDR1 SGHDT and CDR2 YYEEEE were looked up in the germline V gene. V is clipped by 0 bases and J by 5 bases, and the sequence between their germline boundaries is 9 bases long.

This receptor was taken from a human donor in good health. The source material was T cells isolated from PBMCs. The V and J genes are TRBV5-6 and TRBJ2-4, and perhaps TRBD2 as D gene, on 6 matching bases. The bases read TGTGCCAGCAGCTTGGTAGGAGGGGAAAACATTCAGTACTTC. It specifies CASSLVGGENIQYF.